The clone carrying this T cell receptor (beta chain) was observed a handful of times. Assay: immunoSEQ multiplex PCR; the TCRdb copy retains only in-frame clones and omits some. The sample has 140,000 or so clones; just under 85% are singletons. This sample was included in a study of blood T cell repertoires in COVID-19. The CDR3 sequence is 18 residues long. Germline CDR1 and CDR2: MNHEY and SMNVEV (reference sequence). The ends were cut back, 5 bases at V and 4 bases at J, with 23 bases in the middle. J is TRBJ2-2 and V is TRBV27, with a tentative D call TRBD2 (5 bases). Material: PBMCs or T cells enriched from blood (not recorded which). The TCR originated in a middle-aged woman who had recovered from COVID-19. The CDR3 region has the DNA TGTGCCAGCAGTGCATCCGGGAACCTAGCAGTCGTCACCGGGGAGCTGTTTTTT. Residues: CASSASGNLAVVTGELFF.